This note documents a single T cell receptor (beta chain) sequence. Thyroid surgery took place with no prior treatment in any patient. TCRdb called clones again from the PCR reads with MiXCR. The table shows more than 9,500 clones, with approximately 10% occurring only once. With V trimmed by 2 bases and J by 4 bases, 6 bases remained unmatched. Germline V lookup: CDR1 LNHDA, CDR2 SQIVND (reference sequence). There are 15 residues in the CDR3. This sample was taken from a study of metastatic and nonmetastatic thyroid tumors. The sequencing input was tumor tissue. The sequence came from a female donor with papillary thyroid cancer or a benign thyroid nodule (not recorded which). Some clones in this sample may be carry-over from other donors' samples. This sequence joins TRBV19 and TRBJ1-2; 8 nucleotides line up with TRBD1. As DNA, the CDR3 is TGTGCCAGTAGTATACCGACGACAGGGGCCTATGGCTACACCTTC. This translates into CASSIPTTGAYGYTF.